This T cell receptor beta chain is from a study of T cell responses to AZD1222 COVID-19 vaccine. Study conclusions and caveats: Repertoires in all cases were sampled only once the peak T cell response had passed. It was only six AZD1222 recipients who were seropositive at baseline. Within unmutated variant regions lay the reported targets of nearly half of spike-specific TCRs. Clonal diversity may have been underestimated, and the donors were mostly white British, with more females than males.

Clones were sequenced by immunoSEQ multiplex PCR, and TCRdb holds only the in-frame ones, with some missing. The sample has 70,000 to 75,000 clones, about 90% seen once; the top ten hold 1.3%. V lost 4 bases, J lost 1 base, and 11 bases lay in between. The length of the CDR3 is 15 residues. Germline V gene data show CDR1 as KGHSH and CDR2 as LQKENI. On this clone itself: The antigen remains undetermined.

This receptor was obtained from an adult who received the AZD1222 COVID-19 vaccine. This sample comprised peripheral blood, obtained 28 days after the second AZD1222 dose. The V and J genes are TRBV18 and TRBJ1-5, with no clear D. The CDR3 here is CASSLGPGSNQPQHF. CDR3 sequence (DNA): TGTGCCAGCTCACTGGGCCCTGGGAGCAATCAGCCCCAGCATTTT.